Below, 32 T cell receptor beta chains from the same sample are listed, as sequenced in a study of CD8+ T cells in alopecia areata. Treatment defined: oral pan-JAK inhibitor, 5-10 mg twice daily. Sequencing relied on a cDNA template that was reverse transcribed from extracted RNA. Libraries were prepared by immunoSEQ multiplex PCR; TCRdb keeps only in-frame clonotypes and omits some of them. The table shows 200,000 to 250,000 clones, with roughly two fifths occurring only once. The source was CD4+ T cells sorted from blood, collected at week 34, from a patient treated with tofacitinib. These receptors were obtained from a human donor with alopecia areata.

The chain recombines TRBV19 with TRBJ2-7; possible D gene TRBD2, 5 bases. This CDR3 spans 12 amino acids. Germline V gives CDR1 LNHDA, CDR2 SQIVND (reference sequence). The germline V and J ends were trimmed by 3 bases and 6 bases, with 9 bases remaining between them. CDR3: CASSIGGSEQYF. In DNA, the CDR3 is TGTGCCAGTAGTATTGGCGGGTCCGAGCAGTACTTC.

The J gene is TRBJ1-4, the V gene TRBV4-1; no reliable D call. Looked up from germline, CDR1 is MGHRA and CDR2 is YSYEKL. The CDR3 totals 14 residues. V gave up 2 bases and J gave up 8 bases, with 12 bases separating them. CDR3: CASSQRGNGEKLFF. The CDR3, as DNA: TGCGCCAGCAGCCAAAGAGGGAATGGGGAAAAACTGTTTTTT.

The chain combines TRBV5-1 with TRBJ2-6; 9 nucleotides agree with TRBD1. Germline V lookup: CDR1 SGHRS, CDR2 YFSETQ. V trimming: 0 bases; J trimming: 4 bases; junction bases outside the gene matches: 8. This CDR3 has 18 amino acids. In DNA form, the CDR3 reads TGCGCCAGCAGCTTGGCCCCGGACAGGGGATCGGGGGCCAACGTCCTGACTTTC. This sequence encodes CASSLAPDRGSGANVLTF.

A few counts support this clone. The J gene is TRBJ2-7, the V gene TRBV10-2; TRBD1 might be the D (5 bases). CDR3 length: 13 residues. The germline CDR1 and CDR2 sequences are WSHSY and SAAADI. Trimming removed 2 bases at V and 6 bases at J, with 11 bases between. The CDR3 DNA sequence: TGCGCCAGCAGTGAGATGGCAGGGATCGAGCAGTACTTC. It specifies CASSEMAGIEQYF.

The chain is built from TRBV28 and TRBJ1-2; weak D call: TRBD1 (5 bases). CDR1 is MDHEN and CDR2 is SYDVKM in the germline V gene. The CDR3 extends over 14 amino acids. The germline V and J ends were trimmed by 1 base and 5 bases, with 11 bases remaining between them. The CDR3, as DNA: TGTGCCAGCAGTTTATTGGCAGGGAGGTATGGCTACACCTTC. This sequence encodes CASSLLAGRYGYTF.

This clone was observed a handful of times. The chain uses TRBV29-1 and TRBJ2-7; no definite D call. The length of the CDR3 is 12 residues. Germline assignment: CDR1 SQVTM and CDR2 ANQGSEA. V lost 0 bases and J 2 bases, leaving 5 bases between the germline ends. This CDR3 reads CSVEDQAYEQYF. The CDR3 coding sequence is TGCAGCGTTGAAGACCAGGCCTACGAGCAGTACTTC.

This chain connects TRBV29-1 to TRBJ1-1; TRBD1 agrees at 8 bases. CDR3 size: 14 residues. J was trimmed by 5 bases and V by 4 bases; bases with no gene match: 9. In germline, CDR1 is SQVTM, CDR2 ANQGSEA. The CDR3 DNA reads as TGCAGCGTTGGAGGACAGGGAGGGGGTACTGAAGCTTTCTTT. Translated, it gives CSVGGQGGGTEAFF.

V usage is TRBV14 and J usage is TRBJ2-1, with a tentative D call TRBD2 (5 bases). The CDR3 is 16 residues long. V lost 4 bases, J lost 9 bases, and 22 bases lay in between. Germline V gene lookup returns CDR1 SGHDN and CDR2 FVKESK. CDR3 loop: CASSPFKGANLGEQFF. The CDR3 DNA reads TGTGCCAGCAGCCCCTTTAAGGGAGCTAACCTAGGTGAGCAGTTCTTC. Together with reference TRBV14 and TRBJ2-1, the CDR3 gives the full variable domain: EAGVTQFPSHSVIEKGQTVTLRCDPISGHDNLYWYRRVMGKEIKFLLHFVKESKQDESGMPNNRFLAERTGGTYSTLKVQPAELEDSGVYFCASSPFKGANLGEQFFGPGTRLTVL.

The chain couples TRBV4-1 to TRBJ2-5; 13 bases align to TRBD2. Germline CDR1 reads MGHRA; CDR2 reads YSYEKL. The CDR3 has 18 amino acids. Germline trimming cut 0 bases from V and 2 bases from J; bases unmatched to any gene: 6. As DNA, the CDR3 is TGCGCCAGCAGCCAAGATTCAGGGACTAGCGGGGATCAAGAGACCCAGTACTTC. Its protein is CASSQDSGTSGDQETQYF.

The J gene is TRBJ2-1, the V gene TRBV30; D ambiguous. This CDR3 has 13 residues. Trimming stripped 3 bases from V and 2 bases from J, with 8 bases between. Germline lookup yields CDR1 GTSNPN and CDR2 SVGIG (reference sequence). As DNA, the CDR3 is TGTGCCTGGAGCAGAGCGACCTACAATGAGCAGTTCTTC. This translates into CAWSRATYNEQFF.

J is TRBJ1-1 and V is TRBV6-6; perhaps TRBD1 as D (5 bases). V lost 2 bases and J 5 bases, leaving 15 bases between the germline ends. The germline gives CDR1 MNHNY, CDR2 SVGAGI (reference sequence). The CDR3 is 15 amino acids. CDR3 protein: CASSYGEARVTEAFF. DNA for the CDR3: TGTGCCAGCAGTTACGGGGAGGCCAGGGTTACTGAAGCTTTCTTT.

This clone was counted only a few times. The V and J genes are TRBV4-2 and TRBJ2-1, with D unresolved. V gave up 1 base and J gave up 3 bases, with 7 bases separating them. The CDR3 contains 14 residues. Germline V gene data show CDR1 as LGHNA and CDR2 as YNFKEQ. The CDR3 spells CASSQGAHYNEQFF. CDR3 DNA: TGTGCCAGCAGCCAAGGAGCCCACTACAATGAGCAGTTCTTC.

This chain connects TRBV5-1 to TRBJ2-7; TRBD1 matches at 8 bases. This CDR3 has 14 residues. J was trimmed by 3 bases and V by 4 bases; bases with no gene match: 6. Germline loops: CDR1 SGHRS, CDR2 YFSETQ. Here the CDR3 reads CASSTGQVLYEQYF. CDR3 DNA sequence: TGCGCCAGCAGCACGGGACAGGTCCTCTACGAGCAGTACTTC.

This clone was seen more than once but under ten times. The chain carries TRBV6-5 and TRBJ1-1, with 7 bases fitting TRBD1. V was clipped by 5 bases and J by 7 bases; unmatched bases: 4. Per the germline V gene, CDR1 is MNHEY and CDR2 is SVGAGI. CDR3 size: 12 residues. DNA for the CDR3: TGTGCCAGCAGTCTCAGACAGGGTGAAGCTTTCTTT. Residues: CASSLRQGEAFF.

This clone came up once. The J gene is TRBJ2-7, the V gene TRBV2; D unresolved. Trimming took off 3 bases at V and 3 bases at J, with 3 bases between the two ends. CDR3 length equals 11 residues. The germline CDR1 and CDR2 sequences are SNHLY and FYNNEI. CDR3 sequence: CASSDFYEQYF. The CDR3 coding sequence is TGTGCCAGCAGTGACTTCTACGAGCAGTACTTC.

This clone appeared a few times. This chain uses TRBV18 with TRBJ2-1; either TRBD1 or TRBD2 may fit D (5 bases each). CDR3 size: 15 residues. The germline CDR1 and CDR2 sequences are KGHSH and LQKENI. The ends were cut back, 3 bases at V and 4 bases at J, with 13 bases in the middle. CDR3 in DNA: TGTGCCAGCTCACCCCCGGGACCAATTTACAATGAGCAGTTCTTC. Its translation is CASSPPGPIYNEQFF.

This chain uses TRBV30 with TRBJ1-1; D uncertain. Germline CDR1 reads GTSNPN; CDR2 reads SVGIG (reference sequence). The CDR3 sequence is 13 residues long. Between the trimmed V and J ends, which lost 2 bases and 11 bases, there was a span of 18 bases. This chain's CDR3 is CAWSLPGPKSAFF. The DNA for the CDR3 is TGTGCCTGGAGTTTACCGGGCCCTAAGTCGGCTTTCTTT. Complete variable domain (other parts from reference TRBV30 and TRBJ1-1): SQTIHQWPATLVQPVGSPLSLECTVEGTSNPNLYWYRQAAGRGLQLLFYSVGIGQISSEVPQNLSASRPQDRQFILSSKKLLLSDSGFYLCAWSLPGPKSAFFGQGTRLTVV.

This rearrangement joins TRBV4-1 to TRBJ1-2, with no clear D. The ends were cut back, 0 bases at V and 5 bases at J, with 4 bases in the middle. This CDR3 is built from 12 residues. Germline CDR1 is MGHRA and CDR2 is YSYEKL. The CDR3 nucleotides read TGCGCCAGCAGCCAAGAGCGTTATGGCTACACCTTC. Translating gives CASSQERYGYTF.

The chain has TRBV29-1 and TRBJ2-3; 15 bases are a match to TRBD2. V shed 4 bases, J shed 3 bases, and the junction held 8 bases outside the gene matches. Germline assignment: CDR1 SQVTM and CDR2 ANQGSEA. This CDR3 is built from 17 residues. The CDR3 reads CSVGGLAGGRGTDTQYF. The CDR3 coding sequence is TGCAGCGTTGGGGGACTAGCGGGAGGAAGGGGGACAGATACGCAGTATTTT.

This clone was counted only a few times. The rearrangement joins TRBV7-9 to TRBJ2-5; a possible D gene is TRBD2 (5 bases). Trimming cost V 4 bases and J 4 bases, with 19 bases left between them. Germline V gene sequence: CDR1 SEHNR, CDR2 FQNEAQ (reference sequence). The CDR3 is 16 amino acids. The CDR3 protein is CASSSRLTGTVETQYF. The CDR3 coding sequence is TGTGCCAGCAGCTCCCGTCTAACGGGAACCGTAGAGACCCAGTACTTC.

V usage is TRBV30 and J usage is TRBJ1-2; no clear D. CDR3 length equals 14 residues. Germline CDR1 GTSNPN, CDR2 SVGIG (reference sequence). Trimming removed 2 bases at V and 8 bases at J, with 18 bases between. CDR3 sequence: CAWSIPGSGGGYTF. Here the CDR3 DNA reads TGTGCCTGGAGTATTCCTGGATCCGGCGGGGGCTACACCTTC.

J is TRBJ1-2 and V is TRBV9; 7 nucleotides match TRBD1. The CDR3 spans 15 residues. The J segment lost 2 bases and the V segment lost 4 bases, leaving 8 bases of the junction unmatched. Germline values: CDR1 SGDLS, CDR2 YYNGEE. CDR3 DNA sequence: TGTGCCAGCAGCCCGGGACAGTACGTCAACTATGGCTACACCTTC. It specifies CASSPGQYVNYGYTF.

The chain has TRBV18 and TRBJ1-4; D is perhaps TRBD1 (5 bases). Germline V gives CDR1 KGHSH, CDR2 LQKENI. Trimming shortened V by 2 bases and J by 3 bases, and 13 bases separated the two germline ends. The CDR3 has 16 residues. The CDR3 sequence: CASSPAPDRANEKLFF. CDR3 bases: TGTGCCAGCTCACCAGCCCCCGACAGAGCTAATGAAAAACTGTTTTTT.

This clone occurred a few times. This rearrangement joins TRBV5-1 to TRBJ2-5; 7 bases map to TRBD1. The trim removed 5 bases at V and 5 bases at J, leaving 9 bases unmatched. Per germline, CDR1 SGHRS and CDR2 YFSETQ. The CDR3 is 14 residues long. The CDR3 DNA reads as TGCGCCAGCAGGCCGACAGGGTCACAGGAGACCCAGTACTTC. It codes for CASRPTGSQETQYF.

As for this clone: The germline gene is not matched at one end of the junction; a read error may be the cause. The chain uses TRBV20-1 and TRBJ1-1, with D maybe TRBD1 (6 bases). This CDR3 spans 11 amino acids. The V gene's germline CDR1 is DFQATT and CDR2 SNEGSKA (reference sequence). CDR3 DNA sequence: TGCAGTGCAAACCAGGGGTTAGAAGCTCTCTTT. Translation: CSANQGLEALF.

J is TRBJ1-2 and V is TRBV19; D gene unclear. The ends were cut back, 7 bases at V and 4 bases at J, with 19 bases in the middle. This CDR3 region has 15 residues. The germline CDR1 and CDR2 sequences are LNHDA and SQIVND (reference sequence). The CDR3, as DNA: TGTGCCAGTACTCCCACAATGGGGAAAGGCTATGGCTACACCTTC. Its protein product is CASTPTMGKGYGYTF.

This clone was counted once. This rearrangement joins TRBV6-5 to TRBJ1-2; D unresolved. The germline gives CDR1 MNHEY, CDR2 SVGAGI. Trimming pared 6 bases from V and 0 bases from J, leaving 8 bases between. This CDR3 is 13 amino acids long. In nucleotides, the CDR3 is TGTGCCAGCAGCCTACAGACTAACTATGGCTACACCTTC. Translated: CASSLQTNYGYTF.

V usage is TRBV5-1 and J usage is TRBJ1-1; the D gene is possibly TRBD1 (5 bases). The ends were cut back, 3 bases at V and 0 bases at J, with 18 bases in the middle. Germline values: CDR1 SGHRS, CDR2 YFSETQ. The CDR3 is 17 residues long. The CDR3 spells CASSSSPGHIMNTEAFF. CDR3 coding DNA: TGCGCCAGCAGCTCCTCGCCTGGACATATTATGAACACTGAAGCTTTCTTT.

The rearrangement links TRBV18 to TRBJ2-2, with D possibly called TRBD1 or TRBD2 (5 bases each). The V gene lost 3 bases and the J gene lost 7 bases, with 12 bases spanning the gap. Germline lookup yields CDR1 KGHSH and CDR2 LQKENI. The CDR3 runs 14 residues. CDR3 amino acids: CASSPGTGSGELFF. The CDR3 DNA sequence: TGTGCCAGCTCACCCGGGACGGGCAGCGGGGAGCTGTTTTTT.

The gene calls are TRBV30 and TRBJ2-2; TRBD1 matches 8 bases. The V gene end was trimmed by 2 bases and the J gene end by 4 bases; junction bases not matched to a gene: 18. CDR3 length equals 19 residues. The germline gives CDR1 GTSNPN, CDR2 SVGIG (reference sequence). CDR3 bases: TGTGCCTGGAGTTTCATACGGCGGGCCGGAACAGGGGGCACCGGGGAGCTGTTTTTT. Amino acid sequence: CAWSFIRRAGTGGTGELFF.

This clone was observed a few times. V is TRBV7-9 and J is TRBJ2-2, with 9 positions matching TRBD1. Trimming took 7 bases from V and 1 from J; bases not matched to a gene: 10. This CDR3 contains 17 residues. CDR1 SEHNR and CDR2 FQNEAQ come from the germline V gene (reference sequence). The CDR3: CASTTNRGQVNTGELFF. For the CDR3, the DNA is TGTGCCAGCACTACCAACAGGGGGCAGGTGAACACCGGGGAGCTGTTTTTT.

This clone was seen many times. The V call is TRBV7-9, the J call TRBJ1-1; 8 positions agree with TRBD1. The CDR3 is 14 amino acids. The germline V gene encodes CDR1 SEHNR and CDR2 FQNEAQ (reference sequence). V was clipped by 5 bases and J by 4 bases; unmatched bases: 6. The CDR3, as DNA: TGTGCCAGCAGCGCAGGGGGCTGGATCACTGAAGCTTTCTTT. Encoded protein: CASSAGGWITEAFF.